This entry lists 20 T cell receptor beta chains sequenced from one sample in a study of blood T cells in healthy people across ages. Next came a second PCR, run for about 7 to 11 cycles, which used a sample-barcoded 5' primer along with a J-beta primer mix. TCRdb re-derived calls from the 5' RACE reads in MiXCR, one entry per CDR3 protein. Of over a million distinct CDR3 sequences listed, about 40% were seen once; the top ten hold 7% to 9.5%. Sequenced: blood. These receptors came from a woman younger than 35 in good health.

The chain recombines TRBV7-6 with TRBJ2-3, with 14 bases identical to TRBD2. The germline V gene encodes CDR1 SGHVS and CDR2 FNYEAQ. This CDR3 has 18 amino acids. V lost 4 bases and J lost 6; bases outside the gene matches: 12. CDR3 residues: CASSSGQTSGRAVDTQYF. The CDR3 DNA is TGTGCCAGCAGCTCGGGACAGACTAGCGGGAGGGCCGTCGATACGCAGTATTTT. Combining the CDR3 with reference TRBV7-6 and TRBJ2-3 gives the whole variable domain GAGVSQSPRYKVTKRGQDVALRCDPISGHVSLYWYRQALGQGPEFLTYFNYEAQQDKSGLPNDRFSAERPEGSISTLTIQRTEQRDSAMYRCASSSGQTSGRAVDTQYFGPGTRLTVL.

V and J are TRBV20-1 and TRBJ2-1, with TRBD2 identical over 8 bases. The V segment lost 6 bases and the J segment 5 bases; nucleotides outside the gene matches: 12. The CDR3 sequence is 15 residues long. The V gene's germline CDR1 is DFQATT and CDR2 SNEGSKA (reference sequence). CDR3 nucleotides: TGCAGTGCCCGTTGGGCGGGAGGAGGGGACAATGAGCAGTTCTTC. This translates into CSARWAGGGDNEQFF.

This sequence joins TRBV20-1 and TRBJ1-5; 8 bases fit TRBD1. From germline, CDR1 is DFQATT and CDR2 SNEGSKA (reference sequence). The length of the CDR3 is 16 residues. V shed 5 bases and J 7 bases; nucleotides not matched to a gene: 16. CDR3 nucleotides: TGCAGTGCTTGGGGTACGACAGGGGTTTTGGAACAGCCCCAGCATTTT. Residues: CSAWGTTGVLEQPQHF.

This chain connects TRBV20-1 to TRBJ2-1; D unresolved. CDR1 and CDR2 from the germline V gene are DFQATT and SNEGSKA (reference sequence). The CDR3 runs 13 residues. V was pared by 7 bases and J by 4 bases, with 14 bases between. The CDR3 DNA reads TGCAGTGTAGGTGACACAGAGTACAATGAGCAGTTCTTC. Translated: CSVGDTEYNEQFF.

The rearrangement links TRBV3-1 to TRBJ2-1; the D gene is possibly TRBD2 (7 bases). The V and J ends lost 4 bases and 2 bases respectively, with 15 bases between them. This CDR3 has 16 residues. Germline V gives CDR1 LGHDT, CDR2 YNNKEL (reference sequence). CDR3 in DNA: TGTGCCAGCAGCCTCCAGGGAGGGGGGACCTACAATGAGCAGTTCTTC. Translating it yields CASSLQGGGTYNEQFF.

This clonotype was counted only a few times. This sequence joins TRBV10-3 and TRBJ1-4; possible D gene TRBD1, 6 bases. Trimming shortened V by 2 bases and J by 10 bases, and 17 bases separated the two germline ends. The CDR3 extends over 15 amino acids. Germline CDR1 reads ENHRY; CDR2 reads SYGVKD. CDR3 DNA sequence: TGTGCCATCAGTGAGGTTGGGGACAAGGTCGGAAAACTGTTTTTT. This codes for CAISEVGDKVGKLFF.

This clonotype was detected a few times. The chain carries TRBV12-3 or TRBV12-4 and TRBJ2-3; D is possibly TRBD2 (6 bases). This CDR3 has 15 residues. Deletions cut 6 bases from V and 3 bases from J, with 16 bases between. The CDR3 protein is CASSILGGVTDTQYF. The DNA for the CDR3 is TGTGCCAGCAGCATACTCGGGGGTGTGACAGATACGCAGTATTTT.

The J gene is TRBJ1-1, the V gene TRBV19; D perhaps matches TRBD1 (5 bases). Trimming pared 8 bases from V and 11 bases from J, leaving 21 bases between. Germline values: CDR1 LNHDA, CDR2 SQIVND (reference sequence). The CDR3 length is 13 residues. The CDR3 region has the DNA TGTGCCAGTGGCCGGGGGGAGCTCACGACCGCTTTCTTT. Protein sequence: CASGRGELTTAFF.

The rearrangement links TRBV7-9 to TRBJ2-1; maybe TRBD2 (6 bases). The CDR3 is 16 residues long. The germline V gene has CDR1 SEHNR and CDR2 FQNEAQ (reference sequence). The V end was cut by 4 bases, the J end by 6 bases, with 19 bases between. CDR3 nucleotide sequence: TGTGCCAGCAGCTCTCTTTCGGGACGGACTATCAATGAGCAGTTCTTC. It codes for CASSSLSGRTINEQFF.

The chain links TRBV5-8 to TRBJ2-7; 9 bases agree with TRBD1. There are 16 residues in the CDR3. In germline, CDR1 is SGHTS, CDR2 YDEGEE. Trimming removed 0 bases from V and 4 bases from J; junction bases left unmatched: 8. In nucleotides, the CDR3 is TGTGCCAGCAGCTTGGTTGGACAGGGGACCCTATACGAGCAGTACTTC. It codes for CASSLVGQGTLYEQYF.

J is TRBJ2-3 and V is TRBV7-2, with 11 nucleotides matching TRBD2. There are 20 residues in the CDR3. The germline V gene has CDR1 SGHTA and CDR2 FQGNSA. Trimming took 0 bases from V and 2 from J; bases not matched to a gene: 13. The CDR3 loop is CASSLASALAGGPYTDTQYF. CDR3 nucleotides: TGTGCCAGCAGCTTAGCCAGTGCCTTAGCGGGAGGGCCCTACACAGATACGCAGTATTTT. Supplemented by reference TRBV7-2 and TRBJ2-3, the full variable domain reads GAGVSQSPSNKVTEKGKDVELRCDPISGHTALYWYRQSLGQGLEFLIYFQGNSAPDKSGLPSDRFSAERTGGSVSTLTIQRTQQEDSAVYLCASSLASALAGGPYTDTQYFGPGTRLTVL.

The chain recombines TRBV7-9 with TRBJ2-3, with 8 bases identical to TRBD2. The CDR3 consists of 18 residues. The germline V gene encodes CDR1 SEHNR and CDR2 FQNEAQ (reference sequence). V shed 2 bases, J shed 5 bases, and the junction held 15 bases outside the gene matches. CDR3 sequence reads: CASSLPRPPAGVEDTQYF. The CDR3 region has the DNA TGTGCCAGCAGCTTACCCCGCCCCCCAGCGGGAGTAGAAGATACGCAGTATTTT.

The rearrangement uses TRBV2 and TRBJ2-3; D remains unclear. This CDR3 spans 13 amino acids. Trimming pared 10 bases from V and 2 bases from J, leaving 13 bases between. Looked up from germline, CDR1 is SNHLY and CDR2 is FYNNEI. Here the CDR3 reads CATSGLLTDTQYF. CDR3 DNA sequence: TGTGCCACAAGTGGCCTTCTCACAGATACGCAGTATTTT. Full variable domain (missing parts from reference TRBV2 and TRBJ2-3): EPEVTQTPSHQVTQMGQEVILRCVPISNHLYFYWYRQILGQKVEFLVSFYNNEISEKSEIFDDQFSVERPDGSNFTLKIRSTKLEDSAMYFCATSGLLTDTQYFGPGTRLTVL.

As to this clonotype: It is unclear where the CDR3 begins or ends on the DNA, so no DNA is shown, and the CDR3 is as TCRdb lists it. V is TRBV12-3 or TRBV12-4 and J is TRBJ1-1; the tabulated D call, TRBD1, remains unverified against the DNA. The CDR3 spans 16 residues, counting both ends. CDR3 sequence: CASSLERDRGNTEAFF.

The J gene is TRBJ2-5, the V gene TRBV6-5, with D perhaps assigned TRBD1 or TRBD2 (5 bases each). The CDR3 is 17 residues long. The germline gives CDR1 MNHEY, CDR2 SVGAGI. Trimming cost V 0 bases and J 3 bases, with 17 bases left between them. CDR3 nucleotides: TGTGCCAGCAGTTACTCGATGTTGAGGGGCTGGGAAGAGACCCAGTACTTC. It is translated as CASSYSMLRGWEETQYF.

This chain links TRBV5-8 with TRBJ2-3; 8 nucleotides match TRBD1. The CDR3 length is 15 residues. The germline V gene has CDR1 SGHTS and CDR2 YDEGEE. The V segment lost 5 bases and the J segment 4 bases; nucleotides outside the gene matches: 9. The CDR3 coding sequence is TGTGCCAGCAGTAGGACAGGGTATGTCCCAGATACGCAGTATTTT. Its translation: CASSRTGYVPDTQYF.

This clonotype came up a few times. The rearrangement links TRBV29-1 to TRBJ1-2; D may be TRBD1 (6 bases). Per germline, CDR1 SQVTM and CDR2 ANQGSEA. CDR3 length equals 12 residues. Trimming stripped 8 bases from V and 8 bases from J, with 18 bases between. The CDR3 sequence: CSTRVGRGGYTF. In nucleotides, the CDR3 is TGCAGCACCCGGGTCGGCAGGGGCGGCTACACCTTC.

There are a few counts of this clonotype. This chain joins TRBV11-2 and TRBJ2-1, with TRBD2 matching 7 bases. The trim removed 5 bases at V and 15 bases at J, leaving 13 bases unmatched. Germline V gene data show CDR1 as SGHAT and CDR2 as FQNNGV. This CDR3 region has 13 residues. Here the CDR3 reads CASSLELAPGAFF. The DNA of the CDR3 is TGTGCCAGCAGCCTCGAACTAGCGCCTGGGGCGTTCTTC.

V gene TRBV7-9 combines with J gene TRBJ2-5, with 14 bases fitting TRBD2. CDR3 length equals 18 residues. V lost 5 bases and J lost 0; bases outside the gene matches: 8. The germline V gene encodes CDR1 SEHNR and CDR2 FQNEAQ (reference sequence). Here the CDR3 DNA reads TGTGCCAGCAGCCTCGGGACTAGCGGGGGTTCTTACCAAGAGACCCAGTACTTC. Its protein is CASSLGTSGGSYQETQYF.

The chain combines TRBV5-1 with TRBJ2-7, with 8 nucleotides matching TRBD2. CDR1 and CDR2 (germline): SGHRS, YFSETQ. The CDR3 is 16 residues long. Trimming took 3 bases from V and 0 from J; bases not matched to a gene: 8. The CDR3 DNA follows: TGCGCCAGCAGCTGGACTTCAACTAGCGGCTCCTACGAGCAGTACTTC. Its translation: CASSWTSTSGSYEQYF.